These 19 T cell receptor beta chains share one sample of origin, sequenced in a study of preoperative IRX-2 immunotherapy in early breast cancer. Treatment indicated: preoperative locoregional IRX-2 cytokine immunotherapy. Assay: immunoSEQ multiplex PCR; the TCRdb copy retains only in-frame clones and omits some. The sample lists just under 4,000 clones, around 74% occurring once. The material was tumor tissue, obtained after IRX-2 immunotherapy. These receptors were collected from a human donor with breast cancer.

For this clone: At one of its ends the junction is not consistent with the germline gene, which may arise from a read error. The V gene is TRBV14, the J gene TRBJ2-1; D might be TRBD1 (5 bases). Looked up from germline, CDR1 is SGHDN and CDR2 is FVKESK. This CDR3 comprises 15 residues. Written as DNA, the CDR3 is TGTGCCAGCAGCCCCCGCAGGGTGGAGTACAATGAACAGTTCTTC. Protein sequence: CASSPRRVEYNEQFF.

The chain combines TRBV7-5 with TRBJ2-4; whether TRBD1, the table's D call, matches the DNA was not checked. TRBV7-5 represents a pseudogene. The CDR3 length is 15 residues. CDR3 nucleotide sequence: TGTGCCAGCAGCCTTGGGACAGAGGCCAAAAACATTCAGTACTTC. Protein sequence: CASSLGTEAKNIQYF.

This rearrangement joins TRBV28 to TRBJ1-4, with 8 bases aligning to TRBD1. In germline, CDR1 is MDHEN, CDR2 SYDVKM. The CDR3 sequence is 13 residues long. The J segment lost 4 bases and the V segment lost 7 bases, leaving 2 bases of the junction unmatched. CDR3 residues: CASTGGINEKLFF. DNA of the CDR3: TGTGCCAGCACAGGGGGCATTAATGAAAAACTGTTTTTT.

The rearrangement uses TRBV10-3 and TRBJ1-2; 9 bases match TRBD1. The length of the CDR3 is 15 residues. Germline V gives CDR1 ENHRY, CDR2 SYGVKD. Germline trimming cut 10 bases from V and 4 bases from J; bases unmatched to any gene: 13. The CDR3 spells CASSLNRGLTYGYTF. CDR3 nucleotides: TGTGCCAGCTCCCTAAACAGGGGGCTTACCTATGGCTACACCTTC.

The chain uses TRBV6-8 and TRBJ1-5, with 8 bases fitting TRBD1. V lost 6 bases and J lost 0; bases outside the gene matches: 10. Germline values: CDR1 MNHGY, CDR2 SAAAGT. The CDR3 runs to 17 residues. CDR3 DNA sequence: TGTGCCAGCAGGGGTGGGACAGGAGACAATAGCAATCAGCCCCAGCATTTT. This gives the protein CASRGGTGDNSNQPQHF.

V gene TRBV19 combines with J gene TRBJ1-2, with D unclear. V shed 10 bases and J shed 0 bases, with 12 bases lying between them. In germline, CDR1 is LNHDA, CDR2 SQIVND (reference sequence). The CDR3 contains 13 residues. CDR3 DNA: TGTGCCACCGAGAGAGGGTCTAACTATGGCTACACCTTC. Translation gives CATERGSNYGYTF.

The V and J genes are TRBV23-1 and TRBJ1-5; possible D gene TRBD1, 6 bases. TRBV23-1 is designated an ORF whose function remains uncertain. The ends were cut back, 6 bases at V and 4 bases at J, with 10 bases in the middle. The CDR3 length is 13 residues. CDR3 protein: CASSPQGNQPQHF. CDR3 DNA sequence: TGCGCCAGCAGCCCACAGGGAAATCAGCCCCAGCATTTT.

V gene TRBV11-3 combines with J gene TRBJ1-3; D remains unclear. The CDR3 consists of 14 residues. V was shortened by 1 base and J by 2 bases, with 6 bases between the two germline ends. Germline V lookup: CDR1 SGHNT, CDR2 YENEEA. CDR3 protein: CASSLGSAGNTIYF. Written as DNA, the CDR3 is TGTGCCAGCAGCTTAGGGTCGGCTGGAAACACCATATATTTT.

The rearrangement links TRBV7-8 to TRBJ2-7, with TRBD2 identical over 7 bases. Germline assignment: CDR1 SGHVS and CDR2 FQNEAQ. This CDR3 region has 13 residues. V shed 5 bases and J 9 bases; nucleotides not matched to a gene: 10. CDR3 bases: TGTGCCAGCAGCCCGCGGGAGATCTTGGGGCAGTACTTC. Protein sequence: CASSPREILGQYF.

This clone was observed a handful of times. The genes are TRBV28 and TRBJ2-3; D might be TRBD1 (5 bases). CDR1 is MDHEN, CDR2 SYDVKM, per germline. The CDR3 is made up of 15 amino acids. V lost 3 bases, J lost 7 bases, and 17 bases lay in between. DNA for the CDR3: TGTGCCAGCAGTTTGGGGCTAGAATTGATAAATACGCAGTATTTT. Translated: CASSLGLELINTQYF.

V gene TRBV18 combines with J gene TRBJ2-7; either TRBD1 or TRBD2 may supply D (7 bases each). The V gene lost 3 bases and the J gene lost 2 bases, with 14 bases spanning the gap. The V gene's germline CDR1 is KGHSH and CDR2 LQKENI. The CDR3 runs 15 residues. The CDR3 spells CASSPRGDRPYEQYF. In DNA form, the CDR3 reads TGTGCCAGCTCACCCCGGGGGGACAGACCCTACGAGCAGTACTTC.

This clone appeared once. The rearrangement uses TRBV5-1 and TRBJ2-1; the match to TRBD2 covers 9 bases. Germline CDR1 reads SGHRS; CDR2 reads YFSETQ. The CDR3 is 16 amino acids. With 0 bases clipped from V and 8 bases from J, the junction kept 9 bases outside the gene matches. CDR3 nucleotide sequence: TGCGCCAGCAGCTTGGAGGGTAGCGGGAGATTCGATGAGCAGTTCTTC. Translation gives CASSLEGSGRFDEQFF.

This clone was observed once. V and J are TRBV30 and TRBJ1-1; TRBD1 might be the D (5 bases). This CDR3 is 14 amino acids long. Between the trimmed V and J ends, which lost 2 bases and 0 bases, there was a span of 10 bases. The germline V gene has CDR1 GTSNPN and CDR2 SVGIG (reference sequence). The chain's CDR3 is CAWSQRGMNTEAFF. In DNA, the CDR3 is TGTGCCTGGAGTCAAAGGGGCATGAACACTGAAGCTTTCTTT.

The CDR3 DNA sequence: TGTGCCAGCCGTCTTAGGGTGAACGGGCTGGAGACCCAGTACTTC. Its protein product is CASRLRVNGLETQYF. The V gene is TRBV19, the J gene TRBJ2-5; no clear D gene. With 9 bases removed from V and 5 bases from J, the gap between germline ends came to 22 bases. Germline CDR1 LNHDA, CDR2 SQIVND (reference sequence). The CDR3 is made up of 15 amino acids.

V is TRBV11-3 and J is TRBJ2-1; 7 nucleotides match TRBD2. The CDR3 runs to 14 residues. Trimming removed 3 bases from V and 12 bases from J; junction bases left unmatched: 11. CDR1 is SGHNT, CDR2 YENEEA, per germline. CDR3 bases: TGTGCCAGCAGCTTGGCTCCCGGCGGGAGAGTGCAGTTCTTC. It codes for CASSLAPGGRVQFF.

This clone is labeled large. V usage is TRBV5-1 and J usage is TRBJ2-7; maybe TRBD2 (5 bases). This CDR3 has 15 amino acids. Germline V gives CDR1 SGHRS, CDR2 YFSETQ. The ends were cut back, 3 bases at V and 3 bases at J, with 16 bases in the middle. This CDR3 reads CASSSPVGGGYEQYF. CDR3 DNA: TGCGCCAGCAGCTCTCCCGTGGGCGGAGGCTACGAGCAGTACTTC. The full variable domain, completed using reference TRBV5-1 and TRBJ2-7, is KAGVTQTPRYLIKTRGQQVTLSCSPISGHRSVSWYQQTPGQGLQFLFEYFSETQRNKGNFPGRFSGRQFSNSRSEMNVSTLELGDSALYLCASSSPVGGGYEQYFGPGTRLTVT.

The chain employs TRBV28 and TRBJ2-7; D possibly corresponds to TRBD1 (6 bases). There are 14 residues in the CDR3. Germline assignment: CDR1 MDHEN and CDR2 SYDVKM. V lost 6 bases, J lost 3 bases, and 15 bases lay in between. CDR3 nucleotide sequence: TGTGCCAGCAGCCCCATCGGACAGTACTACGAGCAGTACTTC. Translating it yields CASSPIGQYYEQYF.

This clone is termed medium-sized (0.01 to 0.1%). The chain is built from TRBV11-3 and TRBJ2-2; TRBD1 aligns across 7 bases. The trim removed 0 bases at V and 1 base at J, leaving 8 bases unmatched. The CDR3 consists of 18 residues. Looked up from germline, CDR1 is SGHNT and CDR2 is YENEEA. The CDR3 coding sequence is TGTGCCAGCAGCTTAGAACCCCTGACAGGGATGAACACCGGGGAGCTGTTTTTT. It yields the protein CASSLEPLTGMNTGELFF. The whole variable domain, filled in from reference TRBV11-3 and TRBJ2-2, reads EAGVVQSPRYKIIEKKQPVAFWCNPISGHNTLYWYLQNLGQGPELLIRYENEEAVDDSQLPKDRFSAERLKGVDSTLKIQPAELGDSAVYLCASSLEPLTGMNTGELFFGEGSRLTVL.

This clone is categorized as medium-sized. V and J are TRBV11-3 and TRBJ1-2; no firm D call. Trimming took 0 bases from V and 4 from J, leaving 9 bases between them. This CDR3 is built from 14 residues. Germline V lookup: CDR1 SGHNT, CDR2 YENEEA. The CDR3 here is CASSLETDLYGYTF. The CDR3 DNA reads TGTGCCAGCAGCTTAGAAACGGACCTCTATGGCTACACCTTC.